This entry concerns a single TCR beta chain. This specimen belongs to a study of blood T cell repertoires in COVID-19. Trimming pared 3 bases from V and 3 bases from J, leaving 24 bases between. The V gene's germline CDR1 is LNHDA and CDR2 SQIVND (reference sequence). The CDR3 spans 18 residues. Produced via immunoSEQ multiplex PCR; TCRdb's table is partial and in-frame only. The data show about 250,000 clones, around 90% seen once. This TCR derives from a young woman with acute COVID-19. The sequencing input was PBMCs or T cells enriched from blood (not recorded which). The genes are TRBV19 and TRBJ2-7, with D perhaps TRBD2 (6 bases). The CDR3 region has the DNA TGTGCCAGTAGTATTTCGGGGGTTTGGGACCTGACCCACTACGAGCAGTACTTC. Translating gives CASSISGVWDLTHYEQYF.